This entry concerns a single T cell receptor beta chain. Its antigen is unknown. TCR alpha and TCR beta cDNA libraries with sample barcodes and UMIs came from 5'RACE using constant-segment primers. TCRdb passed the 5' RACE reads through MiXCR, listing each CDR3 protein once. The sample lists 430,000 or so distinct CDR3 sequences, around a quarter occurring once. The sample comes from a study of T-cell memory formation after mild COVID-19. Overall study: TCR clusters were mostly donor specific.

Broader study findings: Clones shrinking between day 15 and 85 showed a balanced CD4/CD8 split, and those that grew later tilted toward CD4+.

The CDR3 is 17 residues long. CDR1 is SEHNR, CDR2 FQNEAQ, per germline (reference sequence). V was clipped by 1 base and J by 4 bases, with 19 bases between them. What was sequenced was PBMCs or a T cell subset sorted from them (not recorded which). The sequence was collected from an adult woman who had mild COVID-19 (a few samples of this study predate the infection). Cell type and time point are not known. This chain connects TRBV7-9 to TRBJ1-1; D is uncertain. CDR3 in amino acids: CASSLGPRGTTTTEAFF. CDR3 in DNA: TGTGCCAGCAGCTTAGGACCCCGGGGAACCACCACCACTGAAGCTTTCTTT. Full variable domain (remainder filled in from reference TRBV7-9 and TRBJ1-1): DTGVSQNPRHKITKRGQNVTFRCDPISEHNRLYWYRQTLGQGPEFLTYFQNEAQLEKSRLLSDRFSAERPKGSFSTLEIQRTEQGDSAMYLCASSLGPRGTTTTEAFFGQGTRLTVV.